This TCR beta chain was obtained from a study of blood T cell repertoires in COVID-19. Turning to the study itself: T cells, B-cell-depleted T cells, or PBMCs supplied cDNA or gDNA.

Profiled with immunoSEQ multiplex PCR; TCRdb holds only in-frame clones, not every one. The sample lists around 100,000 clones; around 87% were seen once. V was clipped by 5 bases and J by 7 bases; unmatched bases: 7. Germline assignment: CDR1 SNHLY and CDR2 FYNNEI. This CDR3 is built from 14 residues. The chain combines TRBV2 with TRBJ1-5; 8 bases are a match to TRBD1. Sequencing used peripheral blood. This sequence originates from a human donor in a cohort sampled during active COVID-19. DNA of the CDR3: TGTGCCAGCAGTTATGGACAGGGCAGACAGCCCCAGCATTTT. Its translation: CASSYGQGRQPQHF.